This entry features one T cell receptor beta chain sequence. CDR1 and CDR2 from the germline V gene are KGHSH and LQKENI. V lost 3 bases and J lost 5, with 5 bases in between. The CDR3 totals 13 residues. The data belong to a study of cytomegalovirus exposure and HLA in healthy donors. At the level of the study: When 398 donors were genotyped, roughly 78% of them were found to fall in the Caucasian-associated ancestry cluster.

The PCR was carried out with 60 Vbeta primers and 13 Jbeta primers. Sequenced by immunoSEQ multiplex PCR; TCRdb stores in-frame clones only, minus some. Of 150,000 or so clones in the sample, 65% to 90% were seen once. This TCR came from a man over 45 in good health and CMV-seropositive. The chain employs TRBV18 and TRBJ1-6; D unresolved. The sample was PBMCs. In nucleotides, the CDR3 is TGTGCCAGCTCACCCCGCGATAATTCACCCCTCCACTTT. This sequence encodes CASSPRDNSPLHF. The whole variable domain, filled in from reference TRBV18 and TRBJ1-6, reads NAGVMQNPRHLVRRRGQEARLRCSPMKGHSHVYWYRQLPEEGLKFMVYLQKENIIDESGMPKERFSAEFPKEGPSILRIQQVVRGDSAAYFCASSPRDNSPLHFGNGTRLTVT.